The 13 T cell receptor beta chains given below trace back to one sample, sequenced in a study of blood T cell repertoires in COVID-19. Profiling relied on immunoSEQ multiplex PCR, and the TCRdb table lists in-frame clones only, not all of them. The sample includes around 200,000 clones, around 87% seen only once; the top ten take 0.88%. The sample consisted of peripheral blood. Source of these receptors: a woman aged 18-29 years who had recovered from COVID-19.

This clone occurred once. The chain recombines TRBV7-8 with TRBJ2-3; 8 positions agree with TRBD2. This CDR3 spans 15 amino acids. From germline, CDR1 is SGHVS and CDR2 FQNEAQ. V shed 3 bases and J 2 bases; nucleotides not matched to a gene: 4. In DNA, the CDR3 is TGTGCCAGCAGCTTGGGACTAGTGCACACAGATACGCAGTATTTT. Translation: CASSLGLVHTDTQYF.

The V and J genes are TRBV27 and TRBJ2-2; weak D call: TRBD2 (6 bases). Germline V lookup: CDR1 MNHEY, CDR2 SMNVEV (reference sequence). The CDR3 sequence is 19 residues long. Trimming took off 0 bases at V and 2 bases at J, with 19 bases between the two ends. The CDR3 DNA reads TGTGCCAGCAGTTTATCCCTACGTTCGGGAGCGGAAAACACCGGGGAGCTGTTTTTT. Translation gives CASSLSLRSGAENTGELFF.

The chain has TRBV7-9 and TRBJ2-3, with 10 bases aligning to TRBD1. Per germline, CDR1 SEHNR and CDR2 FQNEAQ (reference sequence). J was trimmed by 1 base and V by 5 bases; bases with no gene match: 6. The CDR3 has 16 residues. The CDR3 region is CASSTPGTGGTDTQYF. The CDR3 nucleotides read TGTGCCAGCAGCACCCCCGGGACAGGGGGCACAGATACGCAGTATTTT.

This clone was seen a few times. The chain recombines TRBV6-4 with TRBJ2-3; weak D call: TRBD2 (6 bases). V was shortened by 2 bases and J by 4 bases, with 13 bases between the two germline ends. CDR1 is MRHNA, CDR2 SNTAGT, per germline. This CDR3 region has 15 residues. The DNA of the CDR3 is TGTGCCAGCAGTGACACCGGGGGTGGCGCAGATACGCAGTATTTT. It is translated as CASSDTGGGADTQYF.

This clone was observed once. The chain links TRBV5-8 to TRBJ2-7; weak D call: TRBD1 (6 bases). Germline CDR1 is SGHTS and CDR2 is YDEGEE. The V and J ends lost 1 base and 4 bases respectively, with 15 bases between them. There are 15 residues in the CDR3. Here the CDR3 reads CASSLLPGHSYEQYF. In DNA form, the CDR3 reads TGTGCCAGCAGCTTGTTACCGGGACACTCTTACGAGCAGTACTTC.

This chain connects TRBV9 to TRBJ2-6, with D unclear. This CDR3 is built from 16 residues. Per the germline V gene, CDR1 is SGDLS and CDR2 is YYNGEE. V lost 3 bases and J lost 0, with 10 bases in between. This CDR3 is CASSAAHSSGANVLTF. The CDR3 DNA is TGTGCCAGCAGCGCCGCGCATTCCTCTGGGGCCAACGTCCTGACTTTC. Complete variable domain (other parts from reference TRBV9 and TRBJ2-6): DSGVTQTPKHLITATGQRVTLRCSPRSGDLSVYWYQQSLDQGLQFLIQYYNGEERAKGNILERFSAQQFPDLHSELNLSSLELGDSALYFCASSAAHSSGANVLTFGAGSRLTVL.

This chain joins TRBV5-1 and TRBJ2-3; D may be TRBD2 (6 bases). The CDR3 covers 14 residues. V lost 0 bases and J lost 7, with 12 bases in between. Per germline, CDR1 SGHRS and CDR2 YFSETQ. In DNA form, the CDR3 reads TGCGCCAGCAGCTTGGAGGAGGGGATGCATACGCAGTATTTT. Translation gives CASSLEEGMHTQYF.

CDR3 loop: CASIKLGHSNTEAFF. As DNA, the CDR3 is TGTGCCAGCATTAAACTGGGACATTCGAACACTGAAGCTTTCTTT. This chain connects TRBV6-5 to TRBJ1-1; perhaps TRBD1 as D (6 bases). Germline V gene sequence: CDR1 MNHEY, CDR2 SVGAGI. V was pared by 7 bases and J by 1 base, with 16 bases between. This CDR3 is built from 15 residues.

This chain connects TRBV12-3 or TRBV12-4 to TRBJ1-5; D is possibly TRBD1 (5 bases). The CDR3 contains 13 residues. V lost 3 bases and J lost 4, with 7 bases in between. CDR3 sequence (DNA): TGTGCCAGCAGTTTGTCAGGGAATCAGCCCCAGCATTTT. This gives the protein CASSLSGNQPQHF.

The V and J genes are TRBV9 and TRBJ1-5; D not certain. Germline loops: CDR1 SGDLS, CDR2 YYNGEE. CDR3 size: 15 residues. V was cut by 4 bases and J by 0 bases, with 11 bases left in between. CDR3 coding DNA: TGTGCCAGCAGCCCATACAGTGATAGCAATCAGCCCCAGCATTTT. Translating it yields CASSPYSDSNQPQHF.

V is TRBV27 and J is TRBJ1-5; D gene uncertain. Germline assignment: CDR1 MNHEY and CDR2 SMNVEV (reference sequence). CDR3 length: 16 residues. V was cut by 1 base and J by 0 bases, with 10 bases left in between. The CDR3 bases are TGTGCCAGCAGTTTATTGGGAGGGTATAGCAATCAGCCCCAGCATTTT. Translating gives CASSLLGGYSNQPQHF.

The chain has TRBV9 and TRBJ1-1; no definite D call. V dropped 3 bases and J dropped 8 bases, with 14 bases sitting between them. CDR3 length: 13 amino acids. Germline V gene sequence: CDR1 SGDLS, CDR2 YYNGEE. CDR3 in amino acids: CASSEGDLGEAFF. CDR3 bases: TGTGCCAGCAGCGAGGGAGACTTAGGGGAAGCTTTCTTT.

The chain uses TRBV30 and TRBJ1-1, with a possible D match to TRBD1 (5 bases). This CDR3 has 13 residues. The V gene's germline CDR1 is GTSNPN and CDR2 SVGIG (reference sequence). V gave up 0 bases and J gave up 5 bases, with 10 bases separating them. The CDR3 nucleotides read TGTGCCTGGAGTGTAACAGGAGATACTGAAGCTTTCTTT. Encoded protein: CAWSVTGDTEAFF.